The clone carrying this TCR beta chain was detected only a few times. Germline V lookup: CDR1 MNHEY, CDR2 SVGAGI. This CDR3 region has 13 residues. With 7 bases removed from V and 11 bases from J, the gap between germline ends came to 20 bases. This table comes from immunoSEQ multiplex PCR, and its TCRdb copy is limited to in-frame clones, with some not included. This table holds more than 95,000 clones, around 83% found once. The record originates from a study of blood T cell repertoires in COVID-19. The source of this sequence is a woman aged 55-70 years in a cohort sampled during active or convalescent COVID-19. The source material was peripheral blood. This chain uses TRBV6-5 with TRBJ1-1; D possibly corresponds to TRBD1 (6 bases). The DNA for the CDR3 is TGTGCCAGCACCTCCCTCGGGGGGCGTCAGGCTTTCTTT. Translation: CASTSLGGRQAFF.